This T cell receptor (beta chain) was sequenced in a study of T cell responses to AZD1222 COVID-19 vaccine. Study-level points and caveats: Reports indicate that nearly half of spike-specific TCRs are directed at unmutated variant regions. Spike-specific TCR breadth and depth went up after people got two AZD1222 doses. The repertoires were collected only after the peak T cell response.

Trimming removed 0 bases from V and 4 bases from J, with 3 bases in between. CDR3 size: 12 residues. Germline CDR1 is SGDLS and CDR2 is YYNGEE. As for this clone: What it binds is not known.

The method was immunoSEQ multiplex PCR; TCRdb's version includes in-frame clones alone and lacks a portion of them. This table holds about 130,000 clones, 70% to 90% found once. The input for sequencing was peripheral blood, taken on day 0 of AZD1222 vaccination. The rearrangement uses TRBV9 and TRBJ2-3; no definite D call. The source of this sequence is an adult in good health. CDR3 nucleotide sequence: TGTGCCAGCAGCGTAGAATCAGATACGCAGTATTTT. Protein: CASSVESDTQYF.